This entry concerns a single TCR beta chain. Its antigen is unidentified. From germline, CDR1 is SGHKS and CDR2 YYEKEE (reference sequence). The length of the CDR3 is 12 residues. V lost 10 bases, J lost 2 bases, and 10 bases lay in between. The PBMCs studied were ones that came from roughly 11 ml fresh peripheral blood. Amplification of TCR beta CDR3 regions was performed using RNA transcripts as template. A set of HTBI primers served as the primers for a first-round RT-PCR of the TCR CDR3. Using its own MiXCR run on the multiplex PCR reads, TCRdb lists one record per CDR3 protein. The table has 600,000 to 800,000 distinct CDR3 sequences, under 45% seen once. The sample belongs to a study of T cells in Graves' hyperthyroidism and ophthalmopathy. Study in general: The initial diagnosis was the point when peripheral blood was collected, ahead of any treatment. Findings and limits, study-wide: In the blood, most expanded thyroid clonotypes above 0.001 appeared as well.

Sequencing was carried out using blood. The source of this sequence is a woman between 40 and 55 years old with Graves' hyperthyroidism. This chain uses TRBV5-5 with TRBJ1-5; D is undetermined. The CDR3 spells CAYRTGNQPQHF. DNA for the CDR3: TGTGCCTACAGAACTGGCAATCAGCCCCAGCATTTT.